The 32 T cell receptor beta chains in this list originate from one sample, sequenced in a study of cytomegalovirus exposure and HLA in healthy donors. The PCR made use of 60 Vbeta and 13 Jbeta primers. Repertoires were generated with immunoSEQ multiplex PCR, while TCRdb's copy carries only in-frame clones and drops some. The sample contains 100,000 to 150,000 clones, approximately 75% of which appear only once. The sequenced sample consisted of PBMCs. These receptors all come from a man aged 35-49 years in good health and CMV-seronegative.

This rearrangement joins TRBV28 to TRBJ1-2, with 7 bases matching TRBD1. This CDR3 is built from 16 residues. The germline V gene encodes CDR1 MDHEN and CDR2 SYDVKM. Trimming took 1 base from V and 4 from J; bases not matched to a gene: 9. CDR3 bases: TGTGCCAGCAGTTTATTACGAAGACAGGGCCCCTATGGCTACACCTTC. Its translation: CASSLLRRQGPYGYTF.

The CDR3 is CASSQGGTSNYNEQFF. CDR3 DNA sequence: TGCGCCAGCAGCCAAGGCGGGACCTCCAACTACAATGAGCAGTTCTTC. The J gene is TRBJ2-1, the V gene TRBV4-3, with D maybe TRBD2 (6 bases). V lost 1 base and J lost 3, with 13 bases in between. The V gene's germline CDR1 is LGHNA and CDR2 YSLEER. The CDR3 consists of 16 residues.

This clone has a single count. The V and J genes are TRBV21-1 and TRBJ1-3; TRBD1, as called in the table, went unchecked against the DNA. TRBV21-1 is classified as a pseudogene. The CDR3 covers 15 residues. CDR3 sequence (DNA): TGTGCCAGCAGCCCTCAGGGGGACTCTGGAAACACCATATATTTT. Protein: CASSPQGDSGNTIYF.

The chain couples TRBV12-5 to TRBJ2-2; 9 bases are shared with TRBD1. Germline V gene data show CDR1 as LGHNT and CDR2 as FRNRAP. This CDR3 has 14 residues. V was pared by 5 bases and J by 6 bases, with 4 bases of the junction left unmatched. The CDR3: CASGRTGGPGELFF. Here the CDR3 DNA reads TGTGCTAGTGGTCGCACAGGGGGCCCCGGGGAGCTGTTTTTT.

The chain is built from TRBV10-2 and TRBJ1-2; 9 bases align to TRBD1. The CDR3 spans 15 residues. Trimming removed 6 bases from V and 3 bases from J; junction bases left unmatched: 8. Germline V lookup: CDR1 WSHSY, CDR2 SAAADI. DNA of the CDR3: TGCGCCAGCAGGCCTGGACAGGGGAAGGACTATGGCTACACCTTC. Translated, it gives CASRPGQGKDYGYTF.

This chain links TRBV5-4 with TRBJ2-5, with TRBD2 matching over 7 bases. Germline V CDR1 and CDR2: SGHNT, YYREEE (reference sequence). This CDR3 is built from 17 residues. The V gene end was trimmed by 0 bases and the J gene end by 0 bases; junction bases not matched to a gene: 8. The CDR3 loop reads CASSLGRSSGYQETQYF. In DNA, the CDR3 is TGTGCCAGCAGCTTGGGGAGGTCTAGCGGCTACCAAGAGACCCAGTACTTC.

This clone was detected only once. V gene TRBV30 combines with J gene TRBJ1-2; TRBD1 aligns across 8 bases. Trimming removed 0 bases from V and 5 bases from J; junction bases left unmatched: 5. This CDR3 contains 14 residues. From germline, CDR1 is GTSNPN and CDR2 SVGIG (reference sequence). This CDR3 reads CAWSVDRVKYGYTF. CDR3 nucleotides: TGTGCCTGGAGTGTGGACAGGGTGAAGTATGGCTACACCTTC.

V gene TRBV2 combines with J gene TRBJ1-4; D gene ambiguous. The V gene's germline CDR1 is SNHLY and CDR2 FYNNEI. The V end was cut by 3 bases, the J end by 8 bases, with 7 bases between. The CDR3 is 12 amino acids. Here the CDR3 DNA reads TGTGCCAGCAGTGAGACTGGGGAAAAACTGTTTTTT. This translates into CASSETGEKLFF.

The chain is built from TRBV19 and TRBJ2-1; 8 bases map to TRBD2. Germline loops: CDR1 LNHDA, CDR2 SQIVND (reference sequence). V trimming: 3 bases; J trimming: 2 bases; junction bases outside the gene matches: 3. The CDR3 is 15 amino acids. The CDR3 spells CASSIDGGAYNEQFF. The DNA for the CDR3 is TGTGCCAGTAGTATCGACGGGGGGGCCTACAATGAGCAGTTCTTC.

This chain uses TRBV5-4 with TRBJ2-1, with TRBD2 matching 9 bases. The CDR3 has 15 residues. CDR1 and CDR2 from the germline V gene are SGHNT and YYREEE (reference sequence). V shed 6 bases and J 4 bases; nucleotides not matched to a gene: 8. The CDR3 nucleotides are TGTGCCAGCACAGAAGCTAGCGGGGCATACAATGAGCAGTTCTTC. It codes for CASTEASGAYNEQFF.

There are a few counts of this clone. The chain joins TRBV7-2 to TRBJ2-1; 11 bases align to TRBD2. This CDR3 has 16 residues. J lost 8 bases, V lost 1 base, and 7 bases had no gene match. Germline V gene data show CDR1 as SGHTA and CDR2 as FQGNSA. The chain's CDR3 is CASSLDVAGGQDEQFF. The CDR3 nucleotides read TGTGCCAGCAGCTTAGATGTAGCGGGGGGGCAGGATGAGCAGTTCTTC.

This chain uses TRBV10-1 with TRBJ1-4, with TRBD1 identical over 7 bases. The CDR3 extends over 14 amino acids. Looked up from germline, CDR1 is WNHNN and CDR2 is SYGVQD (reference sequence). J was trimmed by 3 bases and V by 6 bases; bases with no gene match: 4. In DNA, the CDR3 is TGCGCCAGCAGCTCAGGGGGGTCTAATGAAAAACTGTTTTTT. Its protein product is CASSSGGSNEKLFF.

The V call is TRBV27, the J call TRBJ1-5; D is undetermined. Between the trimmed V and J ends, which lost 8 bases and 5 bases, there was a span of 19 bases. Germline V gene lookup returns CDR1 MNHEY and CDR2 SMNVEV (reference sequence). This CDR3 contains 15 residues. The CDR3 here is CASQTLLSRDQPQHF. In nucleotides, the CDR3 is TGTGCCAGCCAGACCCTTCTTAGCCGGGATCAGCCCCAGCATTTT.

The chain has TRBV6-7 and TRBJ1-1, with D possibly being TRBD1 (6 bases). TRBV6-7 is given ORF status, its function remaining uncertain. The CDR3 consists of 14 residues. The V gene lost 7 bases and the J gene lost 11 bases, with 23 bases spanning the gap. The CDR3 DNA is TGTGCCAGCAAATCTTTGTTGTGGGGGGGGCGGGCTTTCTTT. Protein product: CASKSLLWGGRAFF.

The chain uses TRBV7-2 and TRBJ2-4, with D unresolved. The germline CDR1 and CDR2 sequences are SGHTA and FQGNSA. The CDR3 runs 14 residues. The V end lost 5 bases, the J end lost 0 bases, and 8 bases lay between the germline ends. CDR3 in DNA: TGTGCCAGCAGCCCAGCGATAGCCAAAAACATTCAGTACTTC. Amino acids: CASSPAIAKNIQYF.

There are a few counts of this clone. Within the sample, other DNA sequences also encode this same CDR3. The V and J genes are TRBV19 and TRBJ2-5; 10 positions agree with TRBD1. The CDR3 extends over 14 amino acids. Germline CDR1 LNHDA, CDR2 SQIVND (reference sequence). V dropped 6 bases and J dropped 4; count of bases not matched to a gene: 5. CDR3 sequence (DNA): TGTGCCAGTAGGCGGACAGGGGGTCGAGAGACCCAGTACTTC. Its translation is CASRRTGGRETQYF.

This chain uses TRBV11-2 with TRBJ1-1, with D possibly TRBD1 on 5 matching bases. Looked up from germline, CDR1 is SGHAT and CDR2 is FQNNGV. This CDR3 spans 15 amino acids. V lost 5 bases to trimming and J lost 7 bases, with 20 bases between them. CDR3 bases: TGTGCCAGCAGCACCGAGGTCAGGGCGGAGGGTGAAGCTTTCTTT. This gives the protein CASSTEVRAEGEAFF.

This chain links TRBV30 with TRBJ1-2, with D hard to call. V was trimmed by 0 bases and J by 8 bases, leaving 10 bases between them. There are 12 residues in the CDR3. Germline V gene data show CDR1 as GTSNPN and CDR2 as SVGIG (reference sequence). CDR3 amino acids: CAWSVPFGGYTF. The CDR3 bases are TGTGCCTGGAGTGTACCCTTTGGCGGCTACACCTTC.

The chain links TRBV6-5 to TRBJ2-7; TRBD2 matches at 10 bases. After removal of 0 bases from V and 2 bases from J, the junction contained 4 bases not matched to a gene. Germline values: CDR1 MNHEY, CDR2 SVGAGI. This CDR3 contains 16 residues. The CDR3 reads CASSYSKLAGAYEQYF. CDR3 DNA: TGTGCCAGCAGTTACTCGAAGCTAGCGGGAGCCTACGAGCAGTACTTC.

J is TRBJ2-3 and V is TRBV19, with TRBD2 identical over 10 bases. The CDR3 totals 16 residues. With 3 bases clipped from V and 2 bases from J, the junction kept 5 bases outside the gene matches. Germline V gives CDR1 LNHDA, CDR2 SQIVND (reference sequence). This CDR3 reads CASSIPSGGTTDTQYF. The CDR3 DNA sequence: TGTGCCAGTAGTATCCCTAGCGGGGGCACCACAGATACGCAGTATTTT.

The chain combines TRBV30 with TRBJ2-5; no clear D. Trimming pared 5 bases from V and 4 bases from J, leaving 2 bases between. The CDR3 has 9 residues. Germline assignment: CDR1 GTSNPN and CDR2 SVGIG (reference sequence). Written as DNA, the CDR3 is TGTGCCTGGCTAGAGACCCAGTACTTC. It is translated as CAWLETQYF.

V usage is TRBV19 and J usage is TRBJ2-3; 7 nucleotides match TRBD2. Germline-derived CDR1 and CDR2 are LNHDA and SQIVND (reference sequence). The trim removed 4 bases at V and 0 bases at J, leaving 4 bases unmatched. The CDR3 is made up of 15 amino acids. Here the CDR3 reads CASSTGLVSTDTQYF. The CDR3 coding sequence is TGTGCCAGTAGTACAGGACTAGTTAGCACAGATACGCAGTATTTT.

This clone was seen a handful of times. The J gene is TRBJ2-7, the V gene TRBV5-6; no clear D. The V gene lost 3 bases and the J gene lost 4 bases, with 17 bases spanning the gap. There are 15 residues in the CDR3. Germline V CDR1 and CDR2: SGHDT, YYEEEE. In nucleotides, the CDR3 is TGTGCCAGCAGCTCCAGTGAAGCACCGAGGTACGAGCAGTACTTC. Its protein product is CASSSSEAPRYEQYF.

V gene TRBV12-5 combines with J gene TRBJ2-7; 7 bases align to TRBD1. Trimming at V came to 5 bases and at J to 3 bases, leaving 4 bases not matched to a gene. Per the germline V gene, CDR1 is LGHNT and CDR2 is FRNRAP. The CDR3 extends over 13 amino acids. Written as DNA, the CDR3 is TGTGCTAGTGGTCAGACAGGGAGCTACGAGCAGTACTTC. This gives the protein CASGQTGSYEQYF.

The rearrangement uses TRBV27 and TRBJ1-1, with 12 nucleotides matching TRBD1. CDR1 MNHEY and CDR2 SMNVEV come from the germline V gene (reference sequence). The junction had 6 bases not matched to a gene; V was cut back by 3 bases and J by 4 bases. This CDR3 comprises 16 residues. CDR3 DNA: TGTGCCAGCAGTTTGGGACAGGGGGCTGTGGGCACTGAAGCTTTCTTT. As protein: CASSLGQGAVGTEAFF.

The chain carries TRBV18 and TRBJ1-2, with 7 bases matching TRBD1. CDR1 KGHSH and CDR2 LQKENI come from the germline V gene. The V segment lost 3 bases and the J segment 4 bases; nucleotides outside the gene matches: 8. The CDR3 is 15 amino acids. For the CDR3, the DNA is TGTGCCAGCTCACCCCGGGACAGCCCTCTCTATGGCTACACCTTC. Protein product: CASSPRDSPLYGYTF.

The chain has TRBV28 and TRBJ2-5; D may be TRBD1 (5 bases). The CDR3 loop spans 14 amino acids. Trimming cost V 0 bases and J 3 bases, with 8 bases left between them. Germline V lookup: CDR1 MDHEN, CDR2 SYDVKM. The chain's CDR3 is CASSLWGREETQYF. In DNA, the CDR3 is TGTGCCAGCAGTTTATGGGGCAGGGAAGAGACCCAGTACTTC.

J is TRBJ1-2 and V is TRBV5-6; D gene uncertain. Trimming left V 2 bases short and J 8 bases short, with 13 bases between. The germline V gene encodes CDR1 SGHDT and CDR2 YYEEEE. The CDR3 consists of 13 residues. The CDR3 sequence: CASSFGTGGGYTF. The CDR3 coding sequence is TGTGCCAGCAGCTTTGGCACCGGAGGAGGCTACACCTTC.

This chain joins TRBV6-5 and TRBJ1-1, with 8 bases fitting TRBD1. Germline trimming cut 1 base from V and 4 bases from J; bases unmatched to any gene: 8. The CDR3 is 16 residues long. CDR1 is MNHEY and CDR2 is SVGAGI in the germline V gene. CDR3 nucleotide sequence: TGTGCCAGCAGTTACTTACCGGACAGGGTAGGCACTGAAGCTTTCTTT. Translating it yields CASSYLPDRVGTEAFF.

Only a few counts were recorded for this clone. This sequence joins TRBV6-1 and TRBJ2-1; 7 bases align to TRBD2. The ends lost 1 base at V and 6 bases at J; junction bases unmatched: 6. CDR3 length equals 15 residues. The germline gives CDR1 MNHNS, CDR2 SASEGT. DNA for the CDR3: TGTGCCAGCAGTGAAGAGGCGGGAGACGTCAATGAGCAGTTCTTC. Translating it yields CASSEEAGDVNEQFF.

This chain joins TRBV19 and TRBJ2-7, with D possibly matching TRBD2 (5 bases). Looked up from germline, CDR1 is LNHDA and CDR2 is SQIVND (reference sequence). This CDR3 contains 12 residues. V was trimmed by 6 bases and J by 3 bases, leaving 9 bases between them. DNA for the CDR3: TGTGCCAGTAGCCGGGGAATCTACGAGCAGTACTTC. This gives the protein CASSRGIYEQYF. Drawing the rest from reference TRBV19 and TRBJ2-7, the complete variable domain is DGGITQSPKYLFRKEGQNVTLSCEQNLNHDAMYWYRQDPGQGLRLIYYSQIVNDFQKGDIAEGYSVSREKKESFPLTVTSAQKNPTAFYLCASSRGIYEQYFGPGTRLTVT.

This clone appeared a few times. The chain uses TRBV18 and TRBJ2-7; no clear D gene. The CDR3 consists of 13 residues. Germline assignment: CDR1 KGHSH and CDR2 LQKENI. The V and J ends lost 0 bases and 6 bases respectively, with 9 bases between them. The CDR3 sequence is CASSPPITGEQYF. The CDR3 nucleotides read TGTGCCAGCTCACCACCTATAACCGGCGAGCAGTACTTC. The full variable domain, its missing parts supplied by reference TRBV18 and TRBJ2-7, is NAGVMQNPRHLVRRRGQEARLRCSPMKGHSHVYWYRQLPEEGLKFMVYLQKENIIDESGMPKERFSAEFPKEGPSILRIQQVVRGDSAAYFCASSPPITGEQYFGPGTRLTVT.